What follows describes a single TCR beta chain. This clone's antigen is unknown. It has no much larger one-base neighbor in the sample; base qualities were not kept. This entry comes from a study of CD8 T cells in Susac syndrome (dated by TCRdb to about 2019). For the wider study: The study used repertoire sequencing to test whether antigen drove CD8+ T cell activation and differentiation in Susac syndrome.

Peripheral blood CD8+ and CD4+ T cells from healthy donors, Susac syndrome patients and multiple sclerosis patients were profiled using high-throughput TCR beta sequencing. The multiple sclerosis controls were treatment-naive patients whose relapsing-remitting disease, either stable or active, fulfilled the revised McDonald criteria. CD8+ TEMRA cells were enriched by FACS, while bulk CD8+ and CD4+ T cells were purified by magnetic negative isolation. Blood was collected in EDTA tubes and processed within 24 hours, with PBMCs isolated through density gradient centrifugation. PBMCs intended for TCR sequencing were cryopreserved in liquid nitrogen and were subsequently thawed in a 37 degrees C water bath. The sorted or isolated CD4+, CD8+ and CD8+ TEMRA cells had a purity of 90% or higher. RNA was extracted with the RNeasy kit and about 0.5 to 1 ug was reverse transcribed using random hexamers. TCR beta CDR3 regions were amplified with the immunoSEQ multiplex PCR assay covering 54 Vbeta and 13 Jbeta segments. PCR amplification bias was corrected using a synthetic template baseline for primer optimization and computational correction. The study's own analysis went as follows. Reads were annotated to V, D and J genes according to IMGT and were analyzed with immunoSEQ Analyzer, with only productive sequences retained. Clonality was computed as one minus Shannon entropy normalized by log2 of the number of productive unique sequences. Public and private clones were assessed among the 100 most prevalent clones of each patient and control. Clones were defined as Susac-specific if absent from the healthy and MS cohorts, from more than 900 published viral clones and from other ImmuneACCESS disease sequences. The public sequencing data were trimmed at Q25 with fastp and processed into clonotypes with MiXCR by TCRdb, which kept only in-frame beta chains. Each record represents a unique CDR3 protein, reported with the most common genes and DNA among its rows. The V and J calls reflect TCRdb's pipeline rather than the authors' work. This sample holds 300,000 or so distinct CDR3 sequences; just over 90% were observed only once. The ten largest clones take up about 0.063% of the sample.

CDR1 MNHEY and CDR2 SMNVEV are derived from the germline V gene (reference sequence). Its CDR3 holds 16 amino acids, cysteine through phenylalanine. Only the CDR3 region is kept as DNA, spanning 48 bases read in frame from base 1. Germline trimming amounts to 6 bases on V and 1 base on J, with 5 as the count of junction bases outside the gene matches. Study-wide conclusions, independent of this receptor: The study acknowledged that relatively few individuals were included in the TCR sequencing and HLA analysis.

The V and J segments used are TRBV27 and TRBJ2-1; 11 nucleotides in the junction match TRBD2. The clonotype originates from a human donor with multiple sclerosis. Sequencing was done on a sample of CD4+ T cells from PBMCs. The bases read TGTGCCAGCAGACGACTAGCGGGACCGTCCTACAATGAGCAGTTCTTC. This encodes CASRRLAGPSYNEQFF.